This entry lists 11 T cell receptor beta chains sequenced from one sample in a study of tumor and adjacent non-tumor tissue in lung cancer. TCRbeta libraries were built with three rounds of nested PCR, modified from ARM-PCR. In TCRdb, the multiplex PCR reads were re-called with MiXCR into one record per CDR3 protein. The table shows 65,000 to 75,000 distinct CDR3 sequences, with about three quarters occurring only once. This sample's RNA came from whole unsorted tissue. Source material: lung tumor tissue. These receptors all stem from a man in his sixties with non-small cell lung cancer.

Turning to this clonotype: This CDR3 fails to terminate in the conserved phenylalanine or tryptophan, so it likely reflects a read error. The gene calls are TRBV11-3 and TRBJ2-2; 7 bases match TRBD2. The CDR3 is 16 residues long. The trim removed 3 bases at V and 3 bases at J, leaving 7 bases unmatched. Germline V gene lookup returns CDR1 SGHNT and CDR2 YENEEA. This CDR3 is CASSFRGRVDTGELFC. Here the CDR3 DNA reads TGTGCCAGCAGCTTTCGCGGGAGAGTAGACACCGGGGAGCTGTTTTGT.

This clonotype was detected only once. This chain links TRBV20-1 with TRBJ2-7; D perhaps matches TRBD2 (6 bases). This CDR3 has 15 amino acids. V shed 7 bases and J shed 1 base, with 20 bases lying between them. Germline values: CDR1 DFQATT, CDR2 SNEGSKA (reference sequence). The CDR3 spells CSVAGTGGVSYEQYF. For the CDR3, the DNA is TGCAGTGTCGCCGGGACTGGCGGGGTTTCCTACGAGCAGTACTTC.

Points on this clonotype: Likely a read error: the CDR3 ends without its conserved phenylalanine or tryptophan. The chain carries TRBV20-1 and TRBJ2-7, with D perhaps assigned TRBD1 or TRBD2 (6 bases each). This CDR3 region has 12 residues. V lost 3 bases, J lost 7 bases, and 13 bases lay in between. Germline values: CDR1 DFQATT, CDR2 SNEGSKA (reference sequence). CDR3 DNA: TGCAGTGCTAGTCGGGGGCCTGATGAGCAGTACTTA. Translating it yields CSASRGPDEQYL.

Comment on this clonotype: The junction and the germline gene differ at one end; a read error may be behind it. The chain links TRBV20-1 to TRBJ2-2; 7 bases match TRBD1. CDR3 length: 15 amino acids. Germline values: CDR1 DFQATT, CDR2 SNEGSKA (reference sequence). This chain's CDR3 is CSARDPAVGDRELFF. DNA of the CDR3: TGCAGTGCTAGAGATCCGGCAGTTGGAGACAGGGAGTTGTTTTTT.

The V call is TRBV20-1, the J call TRBJ2-1; TRBD2 agrees at 8 bases. The J segment lost 9 bases and the V segment lost 4 bases, leaving 23 bases of the junction unmatched. The CDR3 is 18 residues long. Germline lookup yields CDR1 DFQATT and CDR2 SNEGSKA (reference sequence). CDR3 residues: CSAISPLGLSGTTFEQFF. CDR3 nucleotides: TGCAGTGCTATTTCTCCCCTCGGACTTAGCGGGACGACTTTTGAGCAGTTCTTC.

As concerns this clonotype: The junction departs from the called germline gene at one end, perhaps through a read error. The chain joins TRBV5-1 to TRBJ2-7; D possibly corresponds to TRBD2 (6 bases). The CDR3 contains 13 residues. Germline-derived CDR1 and CDR2 are SGHRS and YFSETQ. The CDR3 DNA reads TGCGCAAGCAGTTTACTAGCAGGTTACGACCAGTACTTC. It translates to CASSLLAGYDQYF.

To note about this clonotype: A much larger clone lies one base from this, so it may be a read error. The V call is TRBV15, the J call TRBJ2-3, with D perhaps TRBD2 (6 bases). CDR3 length: 12 residues. Trimming took off 8 bases at V and 8 bases at J, with 14 bases between the two ends. Germline CDR1 reads LNHNV; CDR2 reads YYDKDF (reference sequence). The CDR3: CATGRPGGTQYF. The CDR3 DNA is TGTGCCACCGGACGTCCCGGGGGTACGCAGTATTTT.

On this clonotype: A junction end diverges from the germline sequence, so it may reflect a read error. The chain uses TRBV11-1 and TRBJ2-2; tentatively, D is TRBD2 (5 bases). From germline, CDR1 is SGHAT and CDR2 FQDESV (reference sequence). The CDR3 spans 14 residues. CDR3 coding DNA: TGTGCCAGCAGTTATACTAATGGAACTGGGGAGCTGATTTTT. This translates into CASSYTNGTGELIF.

This clonotype has more than one count but fewer than ten. An end of the junction differs from the germline gene, which may be a read error. J is TRBJ1-5 and V is TRBV6-2 or TRBV6-3, with TRBD1 matching 7 bases. Germline CDR1 is MNHEY and CDR2 is SVGEGT. The CDR3 is made up of 15 amino acids. The DNA for the CDR3 is TGTGCCAGCAACCATACAGGGGAAGGGGATCAGCCACAGCATTTT. Amino acid sequence: CASNHTGEGDQPQHF.

To note about this clonotype: The junction does not match germline at one end; this may be a read error. The rearrangement uses TRBV6-2 or TRBV6-3 and TRBJ2-3, with 14 bases identical to TRBD2. Germline CDR1 MNHEY, CDR2 SVGEGT. The CDR3 is 20 amino acids. CDR3 coding DNA: TGTGCCAGCAGTTATCCCCGACCGGGACTAGCGGGAGTAGGGCTAGATGCGCAGTATTTT. Encoded protein: CASSYPRPGLAGVGLDAQYF.

In the case of this clonotype: A junction boundary mismatches the germline segment, possibly from a read error. This chain connects TRBV20-1 to TRBJ2-2; D perhaps matches TRBD2 (5 bases). This CDR3 has 15 residues. CDR1 and CDR2 (germline): DFQATT, SNEGSKA (reference sequence). This CDR3 reads CSARAWSRNTGELFF. CDR3 nucleotides: TGCAGTGCTAGGGCATGGTCGCGGAACACCGGGGAGCTGTTTTTC.